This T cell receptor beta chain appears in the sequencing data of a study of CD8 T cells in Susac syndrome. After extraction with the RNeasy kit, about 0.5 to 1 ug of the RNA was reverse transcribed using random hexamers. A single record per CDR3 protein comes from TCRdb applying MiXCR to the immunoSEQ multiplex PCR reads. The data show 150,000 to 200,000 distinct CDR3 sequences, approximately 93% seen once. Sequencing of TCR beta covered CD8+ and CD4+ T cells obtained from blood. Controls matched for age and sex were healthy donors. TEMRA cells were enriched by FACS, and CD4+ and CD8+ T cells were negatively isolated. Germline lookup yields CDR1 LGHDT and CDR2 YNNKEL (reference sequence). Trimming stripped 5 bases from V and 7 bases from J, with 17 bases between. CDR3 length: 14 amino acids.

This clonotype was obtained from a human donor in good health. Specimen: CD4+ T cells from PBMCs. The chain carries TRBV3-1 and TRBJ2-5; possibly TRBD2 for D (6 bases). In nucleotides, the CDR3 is TGTGCCAGCAGCTACGGCAAAGCCGGGGGGACCCAGTACTTC. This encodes CASSYGKAGGTQYF.